This record concerns one T cell receptor beta chain sequence. The data originate from a study of T cell changes during pregnancy in multiple sclerosis. TCRdb's table, derived via immunoSEQ multiplex PCR, lists solely in-frame clones and lacks some. The table has around 43,000 clones, around 95% seen once. The junction had 8 bases not matched to a gene; V was cut back by 3 bases and J by 5 bases. Germline assignment: CDR1 SGHRS and CDR2 YFSETQ. The CDR3 totals 15 residues. The chain carries TRBV5-1 and TRBJ2-7; 10 bases are a match to TRBD1. The receptor was derived from a female donor with multiple sclerosis, enrolled in a pregnancy study. Material: CD8+ T cells from peripheral blood mononuclear cells, obtained after pregnancy. The CDR3 loop is CASSSAPTGGDEQYF. CDR3 DNA: TGCGCCAGCAGCTCTGCTCCGACAGGGGGCGACGAGCAGTACTTC.